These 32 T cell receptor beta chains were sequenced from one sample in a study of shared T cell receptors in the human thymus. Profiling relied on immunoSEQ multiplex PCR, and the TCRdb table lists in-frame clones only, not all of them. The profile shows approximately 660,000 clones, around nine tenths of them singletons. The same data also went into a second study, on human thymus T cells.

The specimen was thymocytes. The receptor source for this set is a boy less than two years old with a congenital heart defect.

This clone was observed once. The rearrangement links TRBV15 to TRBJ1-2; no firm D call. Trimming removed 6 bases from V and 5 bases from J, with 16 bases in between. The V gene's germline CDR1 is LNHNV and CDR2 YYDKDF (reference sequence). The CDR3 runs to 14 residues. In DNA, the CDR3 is TGTGCCACCAGGGTCATCCCTTCACTTTATGGCTACACCTTC. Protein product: CATRVIPSLYGYTF.

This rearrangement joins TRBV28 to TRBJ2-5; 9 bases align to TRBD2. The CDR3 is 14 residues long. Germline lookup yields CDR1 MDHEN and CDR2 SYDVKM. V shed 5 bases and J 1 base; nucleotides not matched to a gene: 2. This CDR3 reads CASSPTSGQETQYF. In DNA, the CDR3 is TGTGCCAGCAGTCCGACTAGCGGCCAAGAGACCCAGTACTTC.

The CDR3 DNA follows: TGTGCCAGCAGTTCCCCTGACAGGATAAACAATGAGCAGTTCTTC. The encoded protein is CASSSPDRINNEQFF. The rearrangement uses TRBV28 and TRBJ2-1; D is possibly TRBD1 (6 bases). The V gene's germline CDR1 is MDHEN and CDR2 SYDVKM. CDR3 length: 15 residues. V was clipped by 4 bases and J by 5 bases, with 15 bases between them.

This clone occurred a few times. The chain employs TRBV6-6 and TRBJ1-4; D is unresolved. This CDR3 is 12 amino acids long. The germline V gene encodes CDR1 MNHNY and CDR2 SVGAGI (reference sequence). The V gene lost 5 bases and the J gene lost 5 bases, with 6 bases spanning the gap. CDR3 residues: CASSKRNEKLFF. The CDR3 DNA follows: TGTGCCAGCAGTAAACGGAATGAAAAACTGTTTTTT.

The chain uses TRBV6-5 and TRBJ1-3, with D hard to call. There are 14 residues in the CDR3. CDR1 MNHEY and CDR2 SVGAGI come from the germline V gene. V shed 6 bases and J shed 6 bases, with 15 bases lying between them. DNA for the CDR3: TGTGCCAGCAGGCAGCGTAAGGCGCCAAACACCATATATTTT. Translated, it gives CASRQRKAPNTIYF.

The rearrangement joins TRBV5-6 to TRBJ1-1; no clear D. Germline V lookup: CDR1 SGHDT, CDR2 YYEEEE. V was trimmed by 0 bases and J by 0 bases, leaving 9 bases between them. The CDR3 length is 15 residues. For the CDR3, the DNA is TGTGCCAGCAGCTTGGAGGGAGCTATGAACACTGAAGCTTTCTTT. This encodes CASSLEGAMNTEAFF.

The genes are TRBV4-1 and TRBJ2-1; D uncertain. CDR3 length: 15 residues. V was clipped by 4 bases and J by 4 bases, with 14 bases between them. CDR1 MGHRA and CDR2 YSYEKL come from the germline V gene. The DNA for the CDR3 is TGCGCCAGCAGCCTGCACTTAAAGCATTACAATGAGCAGTTCTTC. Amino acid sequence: CASSLHLKHYNEQFF.

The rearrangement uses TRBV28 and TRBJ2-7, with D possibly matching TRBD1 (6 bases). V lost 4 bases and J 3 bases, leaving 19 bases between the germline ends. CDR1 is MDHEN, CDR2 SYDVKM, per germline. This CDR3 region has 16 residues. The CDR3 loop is CASSSPVPPGVYEQYF. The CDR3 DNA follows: TGTGCCAGCAGTTCCCCGGTTCCCCCAGGGGTCTACGAGCAGTACTTC.

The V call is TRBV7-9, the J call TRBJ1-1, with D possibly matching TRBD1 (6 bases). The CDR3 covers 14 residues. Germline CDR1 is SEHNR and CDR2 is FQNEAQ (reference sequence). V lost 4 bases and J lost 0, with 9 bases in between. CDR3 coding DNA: TGTGCCAGCAGCTCCAGGGGATTGAACACTGAAGCTTTCTTT. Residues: CASSSRGLNTEAFF.

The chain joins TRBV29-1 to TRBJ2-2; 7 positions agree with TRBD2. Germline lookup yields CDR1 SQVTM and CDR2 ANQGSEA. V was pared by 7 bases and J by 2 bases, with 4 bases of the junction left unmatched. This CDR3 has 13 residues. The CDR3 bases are TGCAGCGAGGGGACTACCAACACCGGGGAGCTGTTTTTT. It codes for CSEGTTNTGELFF.

The CDR3 region is CASRLDRNYGYTF. CDR3 DNA sequence: TGTGCCAGCAGACTGGACAGGAACTATGGCTACACCTTC. The genes are TRBV28 and TRBJ1-2; 7 bases fit TRBD1. The CDR3 spans 13 residues. The V gene end was trimmed by 6 bases and the J gene end by 2 bases; junction bases not matched to a gene: 3. Germline V gives CDR1 MDHEN, CDR2 SYDVKM.

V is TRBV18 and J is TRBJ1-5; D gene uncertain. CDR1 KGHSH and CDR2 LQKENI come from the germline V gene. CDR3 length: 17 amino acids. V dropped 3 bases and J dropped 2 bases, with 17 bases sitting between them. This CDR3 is CASSPGHLLTGNQPQHF. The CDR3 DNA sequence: TGTGCCAGCTCACCTGGGCACCTTCTCACGGGCAATCAGCCCCAGCATTTT.

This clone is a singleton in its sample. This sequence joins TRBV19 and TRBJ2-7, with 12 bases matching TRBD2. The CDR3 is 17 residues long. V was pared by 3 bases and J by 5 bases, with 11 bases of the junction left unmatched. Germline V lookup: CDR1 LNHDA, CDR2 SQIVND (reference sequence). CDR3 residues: CASSMRLAGVRWDEQYF. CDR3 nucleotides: TGTGCCAGTAGTATGAGACTAGCGGGGGTACGCTGGGACGAGCAGTACTTC.

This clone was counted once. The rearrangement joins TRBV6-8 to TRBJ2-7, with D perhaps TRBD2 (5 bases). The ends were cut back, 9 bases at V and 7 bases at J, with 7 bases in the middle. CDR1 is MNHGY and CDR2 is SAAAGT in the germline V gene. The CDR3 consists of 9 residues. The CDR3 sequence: CASRREQYF. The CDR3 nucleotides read TGTGCCAGTCGGAGGGAGCAGTACTTC.

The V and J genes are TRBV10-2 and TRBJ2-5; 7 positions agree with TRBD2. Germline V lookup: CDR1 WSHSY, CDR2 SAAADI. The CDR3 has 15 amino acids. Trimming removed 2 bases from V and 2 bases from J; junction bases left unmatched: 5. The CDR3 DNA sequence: TGCGCCAGCAGTGAGACTAGCGAGGGGCAAGAGACCCAGTACTTC. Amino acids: CASSETSEGQETQYF.

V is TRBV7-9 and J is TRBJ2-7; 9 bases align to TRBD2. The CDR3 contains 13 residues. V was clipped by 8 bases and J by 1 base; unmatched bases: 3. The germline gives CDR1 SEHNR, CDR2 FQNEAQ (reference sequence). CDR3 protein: CASRTSDSYEQYF. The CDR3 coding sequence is TGTGCCAGCCGGACTAGCGATTCCTACGAGCAGTACTTC.

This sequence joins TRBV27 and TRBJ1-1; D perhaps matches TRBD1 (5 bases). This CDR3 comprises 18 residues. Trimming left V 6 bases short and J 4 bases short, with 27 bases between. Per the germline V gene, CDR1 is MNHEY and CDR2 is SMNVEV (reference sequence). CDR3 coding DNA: TGTGCCAGCAGGGGGTCGGAGGTCGGGCCCCGGGGGTGCACTGAAGCTTTCTTT. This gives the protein CASRGSEVGPRGCTEAFF.

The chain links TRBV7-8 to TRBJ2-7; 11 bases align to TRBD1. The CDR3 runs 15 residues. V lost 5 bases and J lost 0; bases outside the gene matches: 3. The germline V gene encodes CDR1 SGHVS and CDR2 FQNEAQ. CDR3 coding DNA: TGTGCCAGCAGCCTCGGGACAGGGGGCTCCTACGAGCAGTACTTC. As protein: CASSLGTGGSYEQYF.

The CDR3 DNA sequence: TGTGCCAGCAGGAAGGAGACTGGGGCCGGGACCGGGGAGCTGTTTTTT. Translation gives CASRKETGAGTGELFF. This chain joins TRBV2 and TRBJ2-2; a weak D match, TRBD1 (5 bases). V lost 6 bases and J lost 5, with 19 bases in between. The germline CDR1 and CDR2 sequences are SNHLY and FYNNEI. CDR3 length equals 16 residues. The variable domain in full, with the rest retrieved from reference TRBV2 and TRBJ2-2, is EPEVTQTPSHQVTQMGQEVILRCVPISNHLYFYWYRQILGQKVEFLVSFYNNEISEKSEIFDDQFSVERPDGSNFTLKIRSTKLEDSAMYFCASRKETGAGTGELFFGEGSRLTVL.

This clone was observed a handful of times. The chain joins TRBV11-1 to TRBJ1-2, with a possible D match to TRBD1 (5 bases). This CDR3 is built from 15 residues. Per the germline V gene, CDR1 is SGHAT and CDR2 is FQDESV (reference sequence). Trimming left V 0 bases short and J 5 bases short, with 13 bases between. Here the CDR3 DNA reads TGTGCCAGCAGCTTAGCCCCCGACAGTGATTATGGCTACACCTTC. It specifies CASSLAPDSDYGYTF.

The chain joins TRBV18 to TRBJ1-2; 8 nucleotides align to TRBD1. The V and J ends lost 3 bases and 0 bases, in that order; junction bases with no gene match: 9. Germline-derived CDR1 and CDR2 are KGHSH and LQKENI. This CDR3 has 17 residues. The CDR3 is CASSPPGTGVPNYGYTF. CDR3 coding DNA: TGTGCCAGCTCACCCCCCGGGACAGGTGTTCCTAACTATGGCTACACCTTC. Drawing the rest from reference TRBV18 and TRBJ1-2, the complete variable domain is NAGVMQNPRHLVRRRGQEARLRCSPMKGHSHVYWYRQLPEEGLKFMVYLQKENIIDESGMPKERFSAEFPKEGPSILRIQQVVRGDSAAYFCASSPPGTGVPNYGYTFGSGTRLTVV.

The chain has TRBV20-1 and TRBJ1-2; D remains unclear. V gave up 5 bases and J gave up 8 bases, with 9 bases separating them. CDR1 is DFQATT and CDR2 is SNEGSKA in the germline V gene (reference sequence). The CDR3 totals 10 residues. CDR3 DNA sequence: TGCAGTGCTTGCTCGGAGGGCTACACCTTC. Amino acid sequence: CSACSEGYTF.

CDR3 loop: CASSGSGQGTLLAFF. The DNA of the CDR3 is TGTGCCAGCAGTGGATCGGGACAGGGTACGCTCCTAGCTTTCTTT. The V and J genes are TRBV2 and TRBJ1-1, with 9 nucleotides matching TRBD1. The CDR3 has 15 residues. The trim removed 4 bases at V and 10 bases at J, leaving 13 bases unmatched. The germline gives CDR1 SNHLY, CDR2 FYNNEI.

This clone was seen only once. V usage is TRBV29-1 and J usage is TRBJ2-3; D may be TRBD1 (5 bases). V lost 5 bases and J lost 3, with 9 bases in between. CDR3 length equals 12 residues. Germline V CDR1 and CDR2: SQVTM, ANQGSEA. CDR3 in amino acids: CSVLQGTDTQYF. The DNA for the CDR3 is TGCAGCGTTCTTCAGGGAACAGATACGCAGTATTTT.

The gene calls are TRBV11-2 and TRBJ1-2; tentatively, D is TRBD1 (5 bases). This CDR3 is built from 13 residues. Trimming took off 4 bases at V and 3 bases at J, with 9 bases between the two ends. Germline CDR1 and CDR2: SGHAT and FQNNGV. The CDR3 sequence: CASSSDTYYGYTF. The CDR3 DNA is TGTGCCAGCAGCTCGGACACATACTATGGCTACACCTTC.

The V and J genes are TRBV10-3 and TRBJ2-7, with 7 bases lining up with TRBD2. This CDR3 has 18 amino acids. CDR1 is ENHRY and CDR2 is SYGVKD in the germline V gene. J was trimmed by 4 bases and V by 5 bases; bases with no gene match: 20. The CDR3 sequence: CAISSPGLLLGSEYEQYF. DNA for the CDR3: TGTGCCATCAGTTCACCGGGACTACTGTTGGGGAGTGAATACGAGCAGTACTTC.

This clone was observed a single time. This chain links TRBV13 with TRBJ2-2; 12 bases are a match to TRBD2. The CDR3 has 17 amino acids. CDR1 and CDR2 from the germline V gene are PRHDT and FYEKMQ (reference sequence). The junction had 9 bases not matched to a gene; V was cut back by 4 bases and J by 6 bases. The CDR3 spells CASSSRLAGEVPGELFF. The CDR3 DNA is TGTGCCAGCAGCTCACGACTAGCGGGAGAAGTACCCGGGGAGCTGTTTTTT.

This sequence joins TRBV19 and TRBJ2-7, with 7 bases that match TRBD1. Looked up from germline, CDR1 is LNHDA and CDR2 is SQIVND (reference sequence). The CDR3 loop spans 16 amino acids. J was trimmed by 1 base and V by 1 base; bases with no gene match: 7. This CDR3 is CASSIATDRSSYEQYF. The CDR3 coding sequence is TGTGCCAGTAGTATAGCTACGGACAGGTCTTCCTACGAGCAGTACTTC.

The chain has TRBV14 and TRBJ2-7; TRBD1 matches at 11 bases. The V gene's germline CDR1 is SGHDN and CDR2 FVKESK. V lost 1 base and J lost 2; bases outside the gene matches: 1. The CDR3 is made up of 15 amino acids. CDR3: CASSQVGQGAYEQYF. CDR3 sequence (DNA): TGTGCCAGCAGCCAAGTGGGACAGGGGGCCTACGAGCAGTACTTC.

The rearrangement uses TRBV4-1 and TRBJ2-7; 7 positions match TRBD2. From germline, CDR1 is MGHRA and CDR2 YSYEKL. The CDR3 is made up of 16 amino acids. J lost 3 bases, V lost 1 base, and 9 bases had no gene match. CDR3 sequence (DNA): TGCGCCAGCAGCCAAGGGGGGGGACCTCCTAACTACGAGCAGTACTTC. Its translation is CASSQGGGPPNYEQYF.

The CDR3 reads CASPRGGRTDEQFF. The CDR3 coding sequence is TGTGCCAGCCCCAGGGGCGGGAGGACGGATGAGCAGTTCTTC. V gene TRBV27 combines with J gene TRBJ2-1, with TRBD2 matching over 8 bases. Trimming removed 8 bases from V and 8 bases from J; junction bases left unmatched: 11. This CDR3 contains 14 residues. Germline CDR1 and CDR2: MNHEY and SMNVEV (reference sequence).

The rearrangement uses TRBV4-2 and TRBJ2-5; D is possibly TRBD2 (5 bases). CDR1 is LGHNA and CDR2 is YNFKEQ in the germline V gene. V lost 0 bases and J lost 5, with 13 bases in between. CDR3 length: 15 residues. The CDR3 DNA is TGTGCCAGCAGCCAAGATCTCGGGGTGTGGGAGACCCAGTACTTC. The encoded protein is CASSQDLGVWETQYF.